This TCR beta chain was sequenced during a study of T cells in women clearing cervical HPV infection listed by TCRdb under 2018. Some background on the complete study: Cases were about two dozen women with histologically confirmed HPV16-related CIN3 or worse, including a couple of invasive cancers. Since only a few of the women had HLA typing available, the possibility that HLA type was acting as a confounder could not be ruled out. The exploratory proof-of-principle case-control study was nested within the Guanacaste HPV Natural History Study in Costa Rica and compared TCR repertoires across cervical HPV16 outcomes. Blood from cases was collected at the visit at which the lesion was first identified, whereas blood from controls was collected once infection was no longer detected. Among cases, blood sampling occurred a median of roughly 150 days after lesion detection, with an interquartile range of 90 to 200 days. A median age of about 30 years was observed in cases versus over 37 in controls, and no significant differences in baseline characteristics were found. Cases and controls were matched on age within five years and on year of sample collection. Five blinded duplicates per group were added as quality controls, so that 60 or so samples were obtained: about 50 participants and 10 replicates. In the parent cohort, approximately 9,400 women aged 18 or older were enrolled in Guanacaste, Costa Rica, during about 1992 to 1995 and were followed for six to seven years. The controls were 25 to 30 women whose single incident HPV16 infection cleared within 12 months with no development of precancer or cancer.

Broad study findings and their caveats: TCR repertoire richness was significantly higher in CIN3+ cases than in controls across sequencing depths, while evenness did not differ. T-cell numbers per sample were unknown, so richness differences could reflect varying T-cell content rather than repertoire biology. Cases were distinguished from controls with an estimated AUC of approximately 0.8 by random forest classifiers combining richness and V gene abundances. The cross-sectional design could not show whether the associations came before the infection or were a result of it, and neither effector/memory subsets nor HPV-specific T cells were isolated. Cases had lower TRBV6-7 relative abundance than controls (about 0.1% versus 0.15%; Bonferroni P = 0.0008).

Comment on this clone: What this receptor recognizes is not known. The read falls 3 residues short of the CDR3 end, and the missing part is taken from the germline J gene.

Every participant had a single incident cervical HPV16 infection, and prevalent HPV16 infections were excluded. Cervical HPV DNA was detected with MY09/MY11 PCR, and genotyping was done with dot-blot hybridization. Fifteen mL of heparinized blood were centrifuged, and the buffy coat was aliquoted, frozen at -30°C, then stored at -80°C. QIAGEN kits were used to extract genomic DNA from the buffy coat specimens. Using the immunoSEQ assay, multiplex PCR amplified TCR beta CDR3 regions from an average of approximately 1,200 ng of genomic DNA per sample. To correct primer bias, the assay used a complete synthetic TCR repertoire to set an amplification baseline. Amplicons were sequenced on the Illumina platform. The study's own analysis went as follows. Sequences were error-corrected by clustering with frequency ratios and a modified nearest-neighbor algorithm, then analyzed in the immunoSEQ Analyzer with IMGT gene definitions. At each rarefaction depth, TCR richness and evenness were averaged over 20 rarefaction repeats, and samples with fewer sequences than the depth were excluded. Wilcoxon rank sum tests with FDR correction were used to compare V, D and J gene relative abundances between the groups. In the blinded duplicates, the intraclass correlation was less than 97% for TCR richness and averaged around 78% across 65 to 85 gene segments. The table comes from immuneACCESS by way of TCRdb, which keeps in-frame sequences with V and J called. Part of the clones is missing from these tables; in studies checked, under half for an unresolved V gene and the rest for unknown reasons. That table furnishes V, J and clone size, whereas the DNA furnished D and trimming. The table for this sample lists tens of thousands of clones. In total, the top ten clones hold approximately 10% of the sample.

The germline V end is reduced by 1 base and the J end by 5 bases; junction bases left unmatched: 3. CDR1 and CDR2 (DFQATT, SNEGSKA) derive from the germline V gene (reference sequence). The CDR3 spans 13 residues, from the cysteine through the phenylalanine. The DNA has 30 bases, all within the CDR3, and is read from base 1. The sequence was obtained from a woman aged 18 to 75 with a cervical HPV16 infection that either progressed to CIN3+ or cleared (not recorded which). The chain links TRBV20-1 with TRBJ2-7, and 9 junction bases match TRBD2. Sequencing was carried out using blood buffy coat. The CDR3 reads as follows: CSARGSGSNEQYF. The sequenced CDR3 bases are TGCAGTGCTAGAGGTAGCGGGAGCAACGAG.